This T cell receptor beta chain was sequenced for a study of Ad26.COV2.S vaccination and SARS-CoV-2 variants. Turning to the study itself: Ad26.COV2.S was injected intramuscularly once or twice, 56 days apart.

The length of the CDR3 is 13 residues. The germline gives CDR1 LGHDT, CDR2 YNNKEL (reference sequence). Trimming took off 4 bases at V and 5 bases at J, with 12 bases between the two ends. The treatment denotes: some 20 received Ad26.COV2.S at low or high dose, single or two shots; 5 received placebo; per-sample allocation not given. On day 63 after the first injection, vaccine and placebo recipients gave samples. Produced via immunoSEQ multiplex PCR; TCRdb's table is partial and in-frame only. The data show about 350,000 clones, 85% to 90% seen once. This TCR was recovered from a person aged 18 to 65 who received the Ad26.COV2.S COVID-19 vaccine or a placebo. The source was peripheral blood, collected in a trial of Ad26.COV2.S vaccine versus placebo. The chain carries TRBV3-1 (or the pseudogene TRBV3-2) and TRBJ2-7, with D possibly matching TRBD1 (6 bases). The CDR3 coding sequence is TGTGCCAGCAGCCGAACAGGGCTCCACGAGCAGTACTTC. Its translation: CASSRTGLHEQYF.